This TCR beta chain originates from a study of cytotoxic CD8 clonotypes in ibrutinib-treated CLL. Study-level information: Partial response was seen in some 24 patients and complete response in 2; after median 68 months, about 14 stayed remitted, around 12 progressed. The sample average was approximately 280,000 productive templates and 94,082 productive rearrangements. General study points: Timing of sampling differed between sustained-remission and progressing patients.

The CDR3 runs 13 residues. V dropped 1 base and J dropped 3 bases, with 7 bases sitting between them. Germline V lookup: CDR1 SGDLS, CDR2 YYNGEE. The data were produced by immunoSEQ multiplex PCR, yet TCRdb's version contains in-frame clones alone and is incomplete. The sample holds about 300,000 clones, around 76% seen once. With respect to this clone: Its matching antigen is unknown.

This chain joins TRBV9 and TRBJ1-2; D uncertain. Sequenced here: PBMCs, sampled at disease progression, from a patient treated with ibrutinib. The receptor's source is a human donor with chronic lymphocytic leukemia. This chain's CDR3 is CASSVSQDYGYTF. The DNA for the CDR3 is TGTGCCAGCAGCGTATCTCAGGACTATGGCTACACCTTC.